This TCR beta chain stems from a study of CD8 T cells in ankylosing spondylitis. This clonotype was observed at least ten times. Germline CDR1 and CDR2: SGDLS and YYNGEE. The CDR3 has 15 amino acids. V was pared by 2 bases and J by 3 bases, with 2 bases of the junction left unmatched. One entry per CDR3 protein, called by TCRdb with MiXCR from the 5' RACE reads. The sample lists tens of thousands of distinct CDR3 sequences, 3.5% to 4% seen once, with about 4% in the top ten. Input material: blood, either unsorted or a sorted T cell fraction (not recorded which). The TCR originated in a female donor with ankylosing spondylitis or in good health (not recorded which). The rearrangement joins TRBV9 to TRBJ1-4, with 9 nucleotides matching TRBD1. DNA of the CDR3: TGTGCCAGCAGCGTGGGACAGGGTTCTAATGAAAAACTGTTTTTT. This translates into CASSVGQGSNEKLFF.